The 27 T cell receptor beta chains below all came from one sample that was sequenced in a study of blood T cell repertoires in COVID-19. Some clones are missing from TCRdb's copy, which holds only in-frame ones; the method was immunoSEQ multiplex PCR. There are about 170,000 clones in the sample; around 83% occur only once, and roughly 4% lies in the top ten. The sequencing input was PBMCs or T cells enriched from blood (not recorded which). These receptor sequences come from a woman in her 50s in a cohort exposed to, infected with or recovered from COVID-19 (not recorded which).

The chain has TRBV4-1 and TRBJ2-7; 8 nucleotides match TRBD1. CDR1 is MGHRA, CDR2 YSYEKL, per germline. The CDR3 loop spans 16 amino acids. J was trimmed by 6 bases and V by 0 bases; bases with no gene match: 10. The CDR3 DNA reads as TGCGCCAGCAGCCAAGAGGGAGGCAGGGGGCGAGTCGAGCAGTACTTC. Amino acid sequence: CASSQEGGRGRVEQYF.

This clone was counted only a few times. The chain links TRBV5-4 to TRBJ1-2; D not resolved. Germline V lookup: CDR1 SGHNT, CDR2 YYREEE (reference sequence). The CDR3 runs 13 residues. Trimming removed 4 bases at V and 1 base at J, with 8 bases between. The CDR3 region has the DNA TGTGCCAGCAGCCTGGACGGTAACTATGGCTACACCTTC. Amino acid sequence: CASSLDGNYGYTF.

J is TRBJ2-7 and V is TRBV11-2, with 14 bases identical to TRBD2. The J segment lost 6 bases and the V segment lost 5 bases, leaving 9 bases of the junction unmatched. The CDR3 has 16 amino acids. CDR1 and CDR2 (germline): SGHAT, FQNNGV. CDR3: CASSRSGTSGGSEQYF. The CDR3, as DNA: TGTGCCAGCAGCCGGTCCGGGACTAGCGGGGGTTCCGAGCAGTACTTC.

The chain joins TRBV27 to TRBJ1-6, with D unresolved. V was cut by 7 bases and J by 4 bases, with 17 bases left in between. The germline V gene has CDR1 MNHEY and CDR2 SMNVEV (reference sequence). The CDR3 length is 16 residues. CDR3: CASKKAPPGYNSPLHF. In DNA form, the CDR3 reads TGTGCCAGCAAGAAGGCCCCACCGGGATATAATTCACCCCTCCACTTT.

The V and J genes are TRBV3-1 (or the pseudogene TRBV3-2) and TRBJ2-2; the D gene is possibly TRBD2 (6 bases). The ends were cut back, 4 bases at V and 5 bases at J, with 11 bases in the middle. The CDR3 covers 14 residues. Germline assignment: CDR1 LGHDT and CDR2 YNNKEL (reference sequence). The CDR3, as DNA: TGTGCCAGCAGCCTCAGGGAGGAGACCGGGGAGCTGTTTTTT. Its translation is CASSLREETGELFF.

This chain links TRBV13 with TRBJ1-1; 8 nucleotides match TRBD1. Germline V gene sequence: CDR1 PRHDT, CDR2 FYEKMQ (reference sequence). V lost 4 bases to trimming and J lost 4 bases; unmatched junction nucleotides: 8. This CDR3 comprises 15 residues. In nucleotides, the CDR3 is TGTGCCAGCAGCTCCCTCTCCGGACAGGGCACTGAAGCTTTCTTT. This translates into CASSSLSGQGTEAFF.

Only one count was recorded for this clone. The V and J genes are TRBV11-2 and TRBJ2-7; a possible D gene is TRBD1 (6 bases). V was pared by 0 bases and J by 0 bases, with 12 bases between. Germline CDR1 is SGHAT and CDR2 is FQNNGV. The CDR3 runs to 16 residues. The DNA of the CDR3 is TGTGCCAGCAGCTTAGAGGCGGCGGACAGCTCCTACGAGCAGTACTTC. Translating gives CASSLEAADSSYEQYF.

This chain connects TRBV15 to TRBJ2-7; TRBD1 is a possible D gene (5 bases). This CDR3 has 13 amino acids. With 2 bases removed from V and 0 bases from J, the gap between germline ends came to 5 bases. CDR1 is LNHNV, CDR2 YYDKDF, per germline (reference sequence). Here the CDR3 DNA reads TGTGCCACCAGCAGACAGGGCTCCTACGAGCAGTACTTC. As protein: CATSRQGSYEQYF.

In nucleotides, the CDR3 is TGCGCCAGCAGCGAGGGACAGGGGAATCAGCCCCAGCATTTT. Translation gives CASSEGQGNQPQHF. This rearrangement joins TRBV5-1 to TRBJ1-5; 10 positions match TRBD1. The V gene's germline CDR1 is SGHRS and CDR2 YFSETQ. The CDR3 sequence is 14 residues long. Unmatched junction bases numbered 2, after V lost 4 bases and J lost 4 bases.

A word on this clone: Other DNA sequences in the same sample also yield this CDR3. The chain recombines TRBV5-4 with TRBJ2-5, with D perhaps TRBD2 (5 bases). Per germline, CDR1 SGHNT and CDR2 YYREEE (reference sequence). V lost 2 bases and J 1 base, leaving 12 bases between the germline ends. This CDR3 contains 15 residues. CDR3 region: CASSFDRGFQETQYF. CDR3 bases: TGTGCCAGCAGCTTCGACCGGGGATTCCAAGAGACCCAGTACTTC. Variable domain in full (rest from reference TRBV5-4 and TRBJ2-5): ETGVTQSPTHLIKTRGQQVTLRCSSQSGHNTVSWYQQALGQGPQFIFQYYREEENGRGNFPPRFSGLQFPNYSSELNVNALELDDSALYLCASSFDRGFQETQYFGPGTRLLVL.

This chain uses TRBV24-1 with TRBJ2-5; 8 positions agree with TRBD2. The CDR3 loop spans 17 amino acids. CDR1 and CDR2 (germline): KGHDR, SFDVKD. The ends lost 3 bases at V and 1 base at J; junction bases unmatched: 9. In DNA, the CDR3 is TGTGCCACCAGTGATCCGGGAGTAGCGGGGCCCCAAGAGACCCAGTACTTC. Translation gives CATSDPGVAGPQETQYF.

This sequence joins TRBV2 and TRBJ1-4; D is undetermined. V lost 3 bases and J lost 8, with 16 bases in between. CDR3 size: 15 residues. CDR1 SNHLY and CDR2 FYNNEI come from the germline V gene. This CDR3 reads CASSESGGLKEKLFF. The CDR3 bases are TGTGCCAGCAGTGAGTCCGGAGGGTTAAAGGAAAAACTGTTTTTT.

This chain uses TRBV25-1 with TRBJ2-5; TRBD2 matches at 11 bases. The CDR3 loop spans 15 amino acids. V was pared by 4 bases and J by 4 bases, with 5 bases of the junction left unmatched. Per the germline V gene, CDR1 is MGHDK and CDR2 is SYGVNS. Here the CDR3 reads CASSGPLAGGETQYF. DNA of the CDR3: TGTGCCAGCAGTGGGCCCCTAGCGGGAGGAGAGACCCAGTACTTC.

V usage is TRBV5-6 and J usage is TRBJ2-7; D not certain. Germline CDR1 is SGHDT and CDR2 is YYEEEE. CDR3 size: 13 residues. V lost 4 bases to trimming and J lost 7 bases, with 15 bases between them. Here the CDR3 DNA reads TGTGCCAGCAGCGACCGCCCAACGAGGGAGCAGTACTTC. Translating gives CASSDRPTREQYF.

This sequence joins TRBV6-6 and TRBJ2-7, with 9 positions matching TRBD1. The germline V gene has CDR1 MNHNY and CDR2 SVGAGI (reference sequence). The length of the CDR3 is 15 residues. Trimming cost V 6 bases and J 4 bases; bases outside gene matches: 10. CDR3 in amino acids: CASRGQGLSQYEQYF. CDR3 DNA sequence: TGTGCCAGCAGGGGACAGGGTCTCAGTCAGTACGAGCAGTACTTC.

The V call is TRBV7-3, the J call TRBJ1-1; D is perhaps TRBD1 (6 bases). V lost 4 bases and J 2 bases, leaving 11 bases between the germline ends. Germline V gene sequence: CDR1 SGHTA, CDR2 FQGTGA. CDR3 size: 14 residues. The chain's CDR3 is CASSSRQDNTEAFF. CDR3 sequence (DNA): TGTGCCAGCAGCTCCCGACAGGACAACACTGAAGCTTTCTTT.

The chain employs TRBV28 and TRBJ1-6, with TRBD1 matching over 9 bases. Unmatched junction bases numbered 7, after V lost 1 base and J lost 9 bases. The CDR3 is 16 amino acids. Germline V gene lookup returns CDR1 MDHEN and CDR2 SYDVKM. CDR3 loop: CASSLSPTGGTSPLHF. For the CDR3, the DNA is TGTGCCAGCAGTTTATCGCCGACAGGGGGTACTTCACCCCTCCACTTT. Supplemented by reference TRBV28 and TRBJ1-6, the full variable domain reads DVKVTQSSRYLVKRTGEKVFLECVQDMDHENMFWYRQDPGLGLRLIYFSYDVKMKEKGDIPEGYSVSREKKERFSLILESASTNQTSMYLCASSLSPTGGTSPLHFGNGTRLTVT.

The rearrangement uses TRBV28 and TRBJ2-3, with D maybe TRBD1 (6 bases). Trimming took off 4 bases at V and 2 bases at J, with 19 bases between the two ends. CDR1 MDHEN and CDR2 SYDVKM come from the germline V gene. CDR3 length equals 17 residues. The CDR3 is CASSSTGTAGHTDTQYF. The CDR3 DNA reads TGTGCCAGCAGTTCTACAGGGACGGCTGGGCACACAGATACGCAGTATTTT.

In this sample, this clone turned up a few times. This chain connects TRBV2 to TRBJ2-1; D uncertain. V was cut by 7 bases and J by 9 bases, with 10 bases left in between. The germline V gene encodes CDR1 SNHLY and CDR2 FYNNEI. The CDR3 totals 11 residues. CDR3 sequence reads: CASTEALEQFF. The CDR3 DNA reads TGTGCCAGCACAGAGGCTCTTGAGCAGTTCTTC.

The V gene is TRBV2, the J gene TRBJ1-5; 7 nucleotides match TRBD1. CDR1 and CDR2 from the germline V gene are SNHLY and FYNNEI. J gave up 2 bases and V 2 bases, and 0 bases lay outside the gene matches. CDR3 size: 14 residues. The CDR3 DNA reads TGTGCCAGCAGTGAAAGGGGGCGCAATCAGCCCCAGCATTTT. Translation: CASSERGRNQPQHF.

This clone has a single count. The CDR3: CASSSGLAGVEQYF. The CDR3 DNA reads TGTGCCAGCAGCTCTGGACTAGCGGGAGTCGAGCAGTACTTC. This chain connects TRBV6-5 to TRBJ2-7; 13 bases fit TRBD2. CDR1 and CDR2 (germline): MNHEY, SVGAGI. Trimming took 6 bases from V and 6 from J; bases not matched to a gene: 5. The CDR3 is 14 residues long.

The rearrangement joins TRBV25-1 to TRBJ2-2; a possible D gene is TRBD1 (6 bases). Trimming removed 2 bases from V and 2 bases from J, with 12 bases in between. The CDR3 has 16 residues. Germline CDR1 is MGHDK and CDR2 is SYGVNS. In DNA form, the CDR3 reads TGTGCCAGCAGTGAAGTGGGGGCTCCAAACACCGGGGAGCTGTTTTTT. This codes for CASSEVGAPNTGELFF.

This clone was counted a few times. V is TRBV21-1 and J is TRBJ2-7; the table names TRBD2, a call not compared with the DNA. TRBV21-1 is listed as a pseudogene. The CDR3 is 16 amino acids. The CDR3 DNA reads as TGTGCCAGCAGCAAAGTCTCTAGCGGGAGCTCCTACGAGCAGTACTTC. Amino acid sequence: CASSKVSSGSSYEQYF.

This chain uses TRBV25-1 with TRBJ1-3, with D unclear. The CDR3 is 14 amino acids. Germline CDR1 reads MGHDK; CDR2 reads SYGVNS. Trimming removed 4 bases at V and 4 bases at J, with 11 bases between. The CDR3 DNA sequence: TGTGCCAGCAGTGCACCCGCGTCAGGAAACACCATATATTTT. Its translation is CASSAPASGNTIYF.

The CDR3 loop reads CATLRAGNNNEQFF. The CDR3 bases are TGTGCCACCTTGCGAGCGGGGAATAACAATGAGCAGTTCTTC. This chain links TRBV6-5 with TRBJ2-1; 7 bases are shared with TRBD2. The length of the CDR3 is 14 residues. With V trimmed by 10 bases and J by 5 bases, 11 bases remained unmatched. From germline, CDR1 is MNHEY and CDR2 SVGAGI.

The V call is TRBV29-1, the J call TRBJ2-5; TRBD1 agrees at 7 bases. Germline CDR1 and CDR2: SQVTM and ANQGSEA. The CDR3 has 13 amino acids. V was clipped by 5 bases and J by 4 bases; unmatched bases: 7. The CDR3 loop reads CSVSTGIIETQYF. CDR3 coding DNA: TGCAGCGTTTCGACAGGGATAATAGAGACCCAGTACTTC.

This rearrangement joins TRBV7-9 to TRBJ1-5; the D gene is possibly TRBD1 (6 bases). V lost 1 base to trimming and J lost 3 bases, with 10 bases between them. The CDR3 spans 15 residues. Per the germline V gene, CDR1 is SEHNR and CDR2 is FQNEAQ (reference sequence). The CDR3 DNA follows: TGTGCCAGCAGCTTAGGGGACACAGTCAATCAGCCCCAGCATTTT. Amino acid sequence: CASSLGDTVNQPQHF.